This TCR beta chain was recorded in a study of cytomegalovirus exposure and HLA in healthy donors (dated by TCRdb to 2015 to 2018). Context from the whole study: An earlier analysis of approximately 600 of the donors reported approximately 290 Gb of sequence data and roughly 100 million unique TCR beta sequences from some 180 million T cells. A separate validation cohort of over 95 different subjects was used in addition to the roughly 700-subject first cohort. In a later analysis, previously published TCR beta repertoires from 666 donors were re-analyzed and high-resolution HLA genotyping was added so that TCR occurrence patterns could be studied. Because of strong linkage in the cohort, roughly five DR-DQ haplotypes were treated as single units for association and clustering. Alongside the repertoire data, information on donor age, sex, ethnicity and CMV serostatus was compiled. Typing coverage differed by locus: A, B, C, DRB1 and DQB1 were typed in roughly 629-630 donors, DQA1 in roughly 510, DPA1 in some 570, and DPB1 in just under 490. An early release that covered roughly 600 HLA-typed donors contained approximately 300 gigabases of sequencing data and roughly 84 million unique TCR sequences. Class I and class II HLA loci were covered by the typing at four-digit resolution. In an earlier analysis of 550 to 700 of the donors, high-throughput TCR beta sequencing was used to judge whether each TCR beta V gene segment behaved as functional or pseudogenic. All discovery cohort repertoires had been generated using a single sequencing platform. A later genetic analysis used genome-wide SNP genotypes for 398 of the 666 donors, treating that subset as a discovery cohort. High-throughput TCR immunosequencing, statistical association of individual TCRs with disease status, and machine learning were combined to predict cytomegalovirus infection status. Of the roughly 400 genotyped donors, 65% to 90% fell in the genetic ancestry cluster associated with self-reported Caucasian donors. The study aimed to test whether signatures of past pathogen exposure could be identified by cataloging public T cell receptors. The study used immunosequencing to profile the T cell repertoires of approximately 690 subjects and linked those repertoires to cytomegalovirus serostatus. In the later analysis, no new phenotypic data were used to find candidate immune exposures; instead, reliance was placed on TCR beta sequences and their occurrence across donors. Among roughly 400 genotyped donors of the cohort, an average of approximately 240,000 unique TCR beta nucleotide sequences were sequenced per donor, 15% to 20% of them non-productive. Results the study describes overall, beyond this receptor: Most TCR sequences were observed very rarely across donors, whereas some public TCRs were present in many individuals. A few of the identified cytomegalovirus-associated TCR beta chains were confirmed in vitro to be specific for cytomegalovirus antigens. In a later analysis, some 18,000 TCR beta sequences were associated with specific HLA alleles at a false discovery rate of 0.05. A cluster of highly shared sequence variants was judged likely to represent a technical artifact of the sequencing pipeline. Compared with the 666-donor mean, donors in an Asian-associated ancestry cluster had fewer N-insertions in productive TCRs, according to a later genetic analysis. The classifier was reported to diagnose cytomegalovirus status with high specificity and sensitivity in both the original cohort and the validation cohort. Because HLA typing was missing for some donors at each locus, association tests included only the typed subset. The authors suggested that the approach could potentially be generalized to other disease states and immunological phenotypes. A further reported finding was that TCR beta sequences accurately predicted the HLA-A and HLA-B alleles for most subjects in the first cohort. CMV serostatus was the only immune exposure information available for the cohort. This cohort had only TCR beta chains sequenced, and the lack of alpha or paired-chain data limited which features could be detected. A total of about 150 TCR beta chains were listed by the study as associated with cytomegalovirus. Because the 87-base-pair reads could not distinguish some IMGT-functional V segments, including TRBV6-2 and TRBV6-3, those segments were excluded. Strong co-occurrence of HLA alleles, especially DR and DQ, made assigning TCR associations to individual alleles difficult. Because counts were too low, seventeen rarely observed V segments, including chromosome 9 orphons, were excluded from the earlier analysis of 587 of the donors. In a later analysis, the rate of TCR association differed among HLA loci, with DRB1 alleles having the most associated TCRs and HLA-C alleles having the fewest. In a later genetic analysis, a missense DCLRE1C variant was associated with V-gene and J-gene trimming of TCR beta chains, and the association was replicated in an independent cohort. A later analysis found that most CMV-associated TCR beta chains appeared HLA-restricted, with HLA associations seemingly driven largely by CMV exposure. Several of the top co-occurrence clusters appeared to be linked to parvovirus B19, influenza, CMV and Epstein-Barr virus, according to a later analysis. The presence/absence analyses assumed that sequencing depth was roughly uniform across donors, and that assumption may not be true. In a later analysis, HLA-associated TCR beta chains showed more clonal expansion and lower generation probabilities than non-associated chains that were equally common. In an earlier analysis of some 500 of the donors, most TCR beta V segments were observed in productive rearrangements about 87% or about 30% of the time, broadly matching IMGT annotations. Linkage disequilibrium might explain the correlated functional status among segregating V segments, but an unknown experimental factor could not be ruled out.

From cysteine to phenylalanine, the CDR3 is 17 amino acids long. The CDR3 DNA has 51 bases and is translated from base 1. Germline trimming amounts to 5 bases on V and 2 bases on J, with 8 as the count of junction bases outside the gene matches. Reading the germline V gene (reference sequence) gives CDR1 MNHEY and CDR2 SMNVEV. The library relied on the immunoSEQ multiplex PCR assay. A mixture of 60 forward primers for TCR Vbeta segments and 13 reverse primers for TCR Jbeta segments was used in the multiplex PCR. Amplification of the CDR3 region of rearranged TCR beta genes was performed with a multiplex PCR assay on genomic DNA. Amplified TCR beta libraries were sequenced as 87-base-pair reads on the Illumina HiSeq System. Regarding the original processing steps: Across the 700 or so repertoires, a later analysis counted some 80 million unique TCR beta chains, around 11 million of which were shared by at least two donors. Raw reads were error-corrected and collapsed into unique sequences by a nearest-neighbor algorithm in which closely related sequences were merged to remove PCR and sequencing errors. Alignment of CDR3 sequences to IMGT reference sequences was used to assign V, D and J gene segments. For a sequence to be retained, a match of at least six nucleotides was required to both a V gene segment and a J gene segment. Rearrangements were called productive when the CDR3 lacked stop codons and stayed in frame with V and J; all others were non-productive. Following IMGT convention, CDR3 was defined as the stretch from the second conserved V-encoded cysteine to the conserved J-encoded phenylalanine. In an earlier analysis of around 600 of the donors, sequences lacking an unambiguous match to a single V gene segment were excluded. An earlier analysis of around 600 of the donors classified V segments as functional when productive rearrangements were above 56.7% and as segregating when the standard deviation between donors was above 5%. A statistical classification framework was built for diagnosing cytomegalovirus status from the catalog of TCR beta chain sequences. In a later analysis, TCR nucleotide sequences were compared against IMGT/GENE-DB human TR gene sequences so that V and J genes could be assigned. The TCRdist pipeline was used in a later analysis to assign CDR3 sequences and most-parsimonious VDJ recombination scenarios. In a later analysis, each TCR beta chain was defined by its CDR3 amino acid sequence together with its V-gene family, and reads lacking a unique V-gene family were excluded. In a later analysis, 450 to 600 highly shared, low-generation-probability nucleotide sequences were removed to address suspected cross-contamination and a sequencing artifact. For each public chain, a later analysis derived a clonal expansion index from normalized ranks of inferred template counts within each repertoire. A later analysis computed generation probabilities with a VDJ recombination model fitted to out-of-frame rearrangements, and checked the results against IGoR. A later analysis scored TCR-TCR, TCR-HLA and TCR-CMV co-occurrence with hypergeometric tests, applying a repertoire-size bias correction to TCR pairs. A later analysis estimated false discovery rates by permuting HLA or CMV assignments 20 times. In a later analysis, co-occurring TCRs were grouped with DBSCAN, and TCRdist sequence similarity was added when clustering was performed within HLA-allele-positive subsets. Repertoires with fewer than 30,000 or more than 120,000 public chains, plus five repertoires with anomalous nucleotide sharing, were excluded from co-occurrence clustering. The clones in this table, taken by TCRdb from immuneACCESS, are in-frame only. Not every clone is retained; where verified, under half of the shortfall comes from an unresolved V gene, and the cause of the rest is unknown. The V and J calls and the clone size are those of that table, but D and trimming were determined from the DNA. This sample has about 200,000 clones in its table, and roughly 80% of those were observed once. The ten largest clones take up 2.5% to 3.5% of the sample.

For this clone: Its antigen remains undetermined. No base qualities exist here, and no much larger clone lies one base off it.

The cohort consisted of 666 healthy bone marrow donors. At the time of sampling, every cohort member was nominally healthy, though immune exposures that went unrecorded were likely present. The donor was CMV seronegative and belonged to the group of 350 or so seronegative cohort members. Every donor gave a peripheral blood sample, and the peripheral blood mononuclear cells from that sample were used for TCR beta sequencing. Genomic DNA extraction from the blood cell samples was performed with the Qiagen DNeasy Blood Extraction Kit. Sequencing input: PBMCs. The V and J genes are TRBV27 and TRBJ1-6, with 8 bases in between that match TRBD1. The receptor was isolated from a man aged 25-45 years in good health and CMV-seronegative. The encoded CDR3 is CASSPRTGFPYNSPLHF. The DNA is TGTGCCAGCAGTCCTCGGACAGGGTTTCCCTATAATTCACCCCTCCACTTT.